Each of the 30 T cell receptor beta chains below was sequenced from the same sample in a study of CD8 T cells in ankylosing spondylitis. TCRdb re-called the 5' RACE reads through MiXCR, storing one row per CDR3 protein. In the table there are more than 250,000 distinct CDR3 sequences, 11% of which are singletons. Material: blood, either unsorted or a sorted T cell fraction (not recorded which). These receptors all come from a female donor with ankylosing spondylitis or in good health (not recorded which).

This clonotype has a handful of counts. V gene TRBV27 combines with J gene TRBJ2-1; 11 positions match TRBD2. The ends lost 7 bases at V and 9 bases at J; junction bases unmatched: 8. CDR1 is MNHEY, CDR2 SMNVEV, per germline (reference sequence). This CDR3 is 14 amino acids long. The CDR3 sequence: CASITSGSRGEQFF. The CDR3 DNA is TGTGCCAGCATCACTAGCGGGAGTAGGGGTGAGCAGTTCTTC.

This clonotype was counted a few times. This chain links TRBV27 with TRBJ1-2; TRBD1 is a possible D gene (5 bases). Germline V gene data show CDR1 as MNHEY and CDR2 as SMNVEV (reference sequence). The CDR3 is made up of 15 amino acids. Trimming removed 4 bases from V and 4 bases from J, with 16 bases in between. DNA of the CDR3: TGTGCCAGCAGTTCCCTCGGGGCCGTCAGCTATGGCTACACCTTC. Residues: CASSSLGAVSYGYTF.

The chain carries TRBV12-3 or TRBV12-4 and TRBJ2-2, with D tentatively TRBD1 (5 bases). Trimming left V 7 bases short and J 2 bases short, with 14 bases between. The CDR3 has 15 amino acids. The CDR3 DNA reads TGTGCCAGCAACCACAGGAGACTCAACACCGGGGAGCTGTTTTTT. It codes for CASNHRRLNTGELFF.

This clonotype has a count of ten or more. V usage is TRBV6-1 and J usage is TRBJ1-1; D remains ambiguous. Between the trimmed V and J ends, which lost 8 bases and 3 bases, there was a span of 13 bases. CDR1 and CDR2 (germline): MNHNS, SASEGT. There are 13 residues in the CDR3. The CDR3 region has the DNA TGTGCCAGCCTCACCTCGGGGTACACTGAAGCTTTCTTT. This codes for CASLTSGYTEAFF.

This clonotype was counted between two and nine times. The V and J genes are TRBV6-4 and TRBJ1-1, with D possibly being TRBD1 (5 bases). Germline V gene sequence: CDR1 MRHNA, CDR2 SNTAGT. The CDR3 is 10 residues long. V dropped 8 bases and J dropped 9 bases, with 10 bases sitting between them. The CDR3: CASLWGQAFF. The CDR3 nucleotides are TGTGCCAGCCTATGGGGACAAGCTTTCTTT.

This clonotype was counted only a few times. The V gene is TRBV20-1, the J gene TRBJ2-7, with D possibly matching TRBD2 (6 bases). This CDR3 is 13 amino acids long. Trimming removed 5 bases from V and 3 bases from J, with 14 bases in between. Germline CDR1 and CDR2: DFQATT and SNEGSKA (reference sequence). CDR3 region: CSAGGLADYEQYF. The DNA for the CDR3 is TGCAGTGCTGGGGGACTGGCTGACTACGAGCAGTACTTC.

The sample holds many counts of this clonotype. The rearrangement uses TRBV10-2 and TRBJ2-2; D is perhaps TRBD1 or TRBD2 (5 bases each). Per the germline V gene, CDR1 is WSHSY and CDR2 is SAAADI. This CDR3 has 16 amino acids. With 7 bases removed from V and 0 bases from J, the gap between germline ends came to 15 bases. The CDR3 protein is CASNKGSQANTGELFF. The CDR3 DNA is TGCGCCAGCAATAAGGGGAGCCAAGCGAACACCGGGGAGCTGTTTTTT.

This clonotype occurred many times. This chain connects TRBV5-1 to TRBJ1-2; TRBD1 agrees at 8 bases. This CDR3 contains 15 residues. Germline V gene lookup returns CDR1 SGHRS and CDR2 YFSETQ. J lost 1 base, V lost 4 bases, and 6 bases had no gene match. The CDR3 bases are TGCGCCAGCAGCCTTAACAGGGGGAGTAACTATGGCTACACCTTC. It encodes CASSLNRGSNYGYTF.

This clonotype was seen many times. The gene calls are TRBV24-1 and TRBJ2-1, with TRBD2 identical over 7 bases. The V segment lost 3 bases and the J segment 4 bases; nucleotides outside the gene matches: 8. The CDR3 extends over 16 amino acids. Germline V gene sequence: CDR1 KGHDR, CDR2 SFDVKD. CDR3 sequence: CATSDPERGGYNEQFF. CDR3 in DNA: TGTGCCACCAGTGATCCCGAGCGGGGAGGTTACAATGAGCAGTTCTTC.

The chain carries TRBV19 and TRBJ2-1, with D tentatively TRBD1 (6 bases). The CDR3 runs 12 residues. The V gene's germline CDR1 is LNHDA and CDR2 SQIVND (reference sequence). Trimming shortened V by 9 bases and J by 10 bases, and 16 bases separated the two germline ends. CDR3 DNA sequence: TGTGCCAGCGGAAACAGGGTATACGAGCAGTTCTTC. It is translated as CASGNRVYEQFF.

This clonotype occurred many times. The V and J genes are TRBV20-1 and TRBJ1-1; 8 nucleotides align to TRBD1. The germline V gene encodes CDR1 DFQATT and CDR2 SNEGSKA (reference sequence). With V trimmed by 3 bases and J by 3 bases, 9 bases remained unmatched. This CDR3 contains 15 residues. CDR3 loop: CSASNVGDRYTEAFF. The DNA of the CDR3 is TGCAGTGCTAGTAATGTAGGGGACAGGTACACTGAAGCTTTCTTT.

This clonotype has at least ten counts. The V gene is TRBV7-6, the J gene TRBJ2-5; the D is unclear. Germline assignment: CDR1 SGHVS and CDR2 FNYEAQ. The CDR3 runs 14 residues. Trimming took off 3 bases at V and 1 base at J, with 9 bases between the two ends. The CDR3, as DNA: TGTGCCAGCAGCTTCAGACAAATCCAAGAGACCCAGTACTTC. It yields the protein CASSFRQIQETQYF.

This clonotype was seen repeatedly, ten times or more. The chain links TRBV18 to TRBJ2-3; the D gene is possibly TRBD1 (6 bases). Germline lookup yields CDR1 KGHSH and CDR2 LQKENI. The CDR3 extends over 14 amino acids. V gave up 5 bases and J gave up 10 bases, with 19 bases separating them. CDR3 loop: CASSANRDPLAQYF. The CDR3 region has the DNA TGTGCCAGCTCAGCAAACAGGGACCCACTGGCGCAGTATTTT.

In this sample, this clonotype turned up many times. The rearrangement uses TRBV4-1 and TRBJ2-1; D gene ambiguous. The CDR3 sequence is 15 residues long. Germline V gives CDR1 MGHRA, CDR2 YSYEKL. V dropped 0 bases and J dropped 5 bases, with 11 bases sitting between them. The CDR3, as DNA: TGCGCCAGCAGCCAAGATTTGGGCAGTCACAATGAGCAGTTCTTC. Its protein product is CASSQDLGSHNEQFF.

This clonotype was seen repeatedly, ten times or more. The rearrangement uses TRBV12-3 or TRBV12-4 and TRBJ2-2; 9 bases line up with TRBD2. V lost 1 base to trimming and J lost 5 bases; unmatched junction nucleotides: 2. This CDR3 comprises 15 residues. The CDR3 DNA sequence: TGTGCCAGCAGTTTAGGACTAGCGGAAACCGGGGAGCTGTTTTTT. This sequence encodes CASSLGLAETGELFF.

This clonotype was counted many times. The CDR3 nucleotides are TGTGCCAGCAGCCTTACTAGCACTGAAGCTTTCTTT. Translated, it gives CASSLTSTEAFF. V is TRBV14 and J is TRBJ1-1; no clear D gene. Germline lookup yields CDR1 SGHDN and CDR2 FVKESK. Trimming took 4 bases from V and 4 from J, leaving 7 bases between them. This CDR3 contains 12 residues.

J is TRBJ1-1 and V is TRBV29-1, with 8 bases lining up with TRBD1. Germline assignment: CDR1 SQVTM and CDR2 ANQGSEA. The CDR3 is 13 amino acids. V lost 6 bases, J lost 6 bases, and 9 bases stayed unmatched. CDR3 loop: CSVGTGPGSEAFF. In DNA, the CDR3 is TGCAGCGTAGGGACAGGTCCCGGCTCTGAAGCTTTCTTT.

V is TRBV6-1 and J is TRBJ1-2, with TRBD1 matching 7 bases. The CDR3 runs to 13 residues. The germline gives CDR1 MNHNS, CDR2 SASEGT. With V trimmed by 9 bases and J by 2 bases, 6 bases remained unmatched. CDR3 protein: CASEPGQNYGYTF. DNA of the CDR3: TGTGCCAGTGAACCGGGACAGAACTATGGCTACACCTTC.

The rearrangement uses TRBV27 and TRBJ2-7, with a weak D call TRBD2 (6 bases). Trimming took off 5 bases at V and 10 bases at J, with 21 bases between the two ends. The CDR3 covers 14 residues. The germline V gene has CDR1 MNHEY and CDR2 SMNVEV (reference sequence). The CDR3 DNA reads as TGTGCCAGCAGTCCCTGGAGGGGAGCTCTCAATCAGTACTTC. Protein: CASSPWRGALNQYF.

Concerning this clonotype itself: Possible read error: a much larger clone is one base away. The J gene is TRBJ2-2, the V gene TRBV27; 7 positions match TRBD2. The CDR3 has 16 amino acids. CDR1 is MNHEY, CDR2 SMNVEV, per germline (reference sequence). V dropped 9 bases and J dropped 1; count of bases not matched to a gene: 11. The CDR3 DNA sequence: TGTGCCAGACCCGCCAACTCGGGAGGGAACACCGGGGAGCTGTTTTTT. Translation: CARPANSGGNTGELFF.

This clonotype was found many times. This rearrangement joins TRBV7-2 to TRBJ1-1; maybe TRBD1 (5 bases). The CDR3 runs 16 residues. Germline V gives CDR1 SGHTA, CDR2 FQGNSA. V lost 5 bases, J lost 1 base, and 17 bases lay in between. As DNA, the CDR3 is TGTGCCAGCAGCCGGGGCCGCGGTGCTTGGAACACTGAAGCTTTCTTT. Residues: CASSRGRGAWNTEAFF. Variable domain in full (rest from reference TRBV7-2 and TRBJ1-1): GAGVSQSPSNKVTEKGKDVELRCDPISGHTALYWYRQSLGQGLEFLIYFQGNSAPDKSGLPSDRFSAERTGGSVSTLTIQRTQQEDSAVYLCASSRGRGAWNTEAFFGQGTRLTVV.

This chain connects TRBV7-2 to TRBJ1-6; D is uncertain. Looked up from germline, CDR1 is SGHTA and CDR2 is FQGNSA. This CDR3 is built from 14 residues. V lost 1 base, J lost 7 bases, and 8 bases lay in between. CDR3 sequence reads: CASSLDIVNSPLHF. The DNA of the CDR3 is TGTGCCAGCAGCTTAGACATCGTGAATTCACCCCTCCACTTT.

This clonotype was picked up many times. The chain couples TRBV29-1 to TRBJ2-1, with D possibly matching TRBD2 (6 bases). CDR1 is SQVTM, CDR2 ANQGSEA, per germline. V gave up 6 bases and J gave up 6 bases, with 21 bases separating them. The CDR3 spans 15 residues. The CDR3 is CSVDRTGAPPNEQFF. The CDR3 DNA reads as TGCAGCGTCGACCGAACGGGAGCCCCACCCAATGAGCAGTTCTTC.

This clonotype occurred a few times. This chain uses TRBV29-1 with TRBJ2-5; 8 positions agree with TRBD2. There are 11 residues in the CDR3. Germline trimming cut 3 bases from V and 7 bases from J; bases unmatched to any gene: 1. In germline, CDR1 is SQVTM, CDR2 ANQGSEA. CDR3 loop: CSVDSGTTQYF. The CDR3 bases are TGCAGCGTTGATAGCGGGACGACCCAGTACTTC.

This clonotype was seen at least ten times. The gene calls are TRBV20-1 and TRBJ2-1; TRBD2 matches 11 bases. In germline, CDR1 is DFQATT, CDR2 SNEGSKA (reference sequence). After removal of 2 bases from V and 3 bases from J, the junction contained 12 bases not matched to a gene. This CDR3 is 18 amino acids long. CDR3 region: CSARPHFLAGGYYNEQFF. CDR3 DNA: TGCAGTGCTAGACCCCACTTTCTAGCGGGAGGATACTACAATGAGCAGTTCTTC.

This clonotype was observed a few times. The chain recombines TRBV28 with TRBJ2-3; TRBD1 agrees at 7 bases. The CDR3 loop spans 13 amino acids. Trimming took 8 bases from V and 1 from J; bases not matched to a gene: 3. Germline V gene data show CDR1 as MDHEN and CDR2 as SYDVKM. In DNA, the CDR3 is TGTGCCAGCCGGGACAGTCGCACAGATACGCAGTATTTT. This gives the protein CASRDSRTDTQYF.

This clonotype was observed many times. The chain is built from TRBV28 and TRBJ1-6; the D is unclear. This CDR3 has 18 amino acids. The germline gives CDR1 MDHEN, CDR2 SYDVKM. The ends were cut back, 2 bases at V and 1 base at J, with 15 bases in the middle. The CDR3: CASSLGSRVRSYNSPLHF. CDR3 DNA: TGTGCCAGCAGTTTAGGGTCTCGGGTTCGGTCCTATAATTCACCCCTCCACTTT.

The rearrangement links TRBV28 to TRBJ1-5; D is possibly TRBD1 (6 bases). Trimming removed 2 bases from V and 6 bases from J, with 11 bases in between. The CDR3 spans 14 residues. Germline V CDR1 and CDR2: MDHEN, SYDVKM. In DNA, the CDR3 is TGTGCCAGCAGTTTAGCCCAGGGGAGTCAGCCCCAGCATTTT. This codes for CASSLAQGSQPQHF.

This clonotype was counted at least ten times. The genes are TRBV15 and TRBJ1-5; D may be TRBD1 (6 bases). Looked up from germline, CDR1 is LNHNV and CDR2 is YYDKDF (reference sequence). The length of the CDR3 is 16 residues. Trimming left V 0 bases short and J 4 bases short, with 13 bases between. Here the CDR3 DNA reads TGTGCCACCAGCAGAGACACCGGAGGGGGTAATCAGCCCCAGCATTTT. This codes for CATSRDTGGGNQPQHF.

This clonotype was seen many times. The chain joins TRBV20-1 to TRBJ1-6; D remains unclear. The germline V and J ends were trimmed by 4 bases and 2 bases, with 15 bases remaining between them. Germline V lookup: CDR1 DFQATT, CDR2 SNEGSKA (reference sequence). This CDR3 is 16 amino acids long. The CDR3 spells CSATGEGFTYNSPLHF. Written as DNA, the CDR3 is TGCAGTGCTACGGGTGAAGGGTTCACCTATAATTCACCCCTCCACTTT.